This passage covers 10 T cell receptor beta chains from one sample sequenced in a study of PD-1 blockade in classical Hodgkin lymphoma. The table came from immunoSEQ multiplex PCR; TCRdb's copy has only in-frame clones and leaves some out. The data show approximately 98,000 clones, roughly nine tenths seen once. With no exception, relapse followed autologous stem cell transplantation in all patients, and brentuximab vedotin exposure varied. Sequenced here: peripheral blood mononuclear cells (PBMCs), sampled before the second cycle of nivolumab. Receptors were obtained from a human donor with classical Hodgkin lymphoma.

The J gene is TRBJ2-7, the V gene TRBV6-5; TRBD1 matches 9 bases. Losses at the gene ends were 7 bases for V and 6 bases for J; bases not matched to a gene: 10. The CDR3 sequence is 14 residues long. Germline loops: CDR1 MNHEY, CDR2 SVGAGI. The CDR3: CASTRDRGIGEQYF. The CDR3 DNA follows: TGTGCCAGCACCCGAGACAGGGGGATCGGCGAGCAGTACTTC.

The gene calls are TRBV6-6 and TRBJ1-5; 7 bases agree with TRBD1. This CDR3 is 14 amino acids long. Germline V gene lookup returns CDR1 MNHNY and CDR2 SVGAGI (reference sequence). The V gene end was trimmed by 6 bases and the J gene end by 3 bases; junction bases not matched to a gene: 5. The CDR3 sequence is CASRQGQDNQPQHF. CDR3 bases: TGTGCCAGCAGACAGGGGCAGGACAATCAGCCCCAGCATTTT.

The gene calls are TRBV10-3 and TRBJ2-1, with D possibly being TRBD2 (6 bases). This CDR3 is 15 amino acids long. The V gene's germline CDR1 is ENHRY and CDR2 SYGVKD. Trimming removed 10 bases from V and 4 bases from J, with 20 bases in between. This CDR3 reads CATTGPSARYNEQFF. DNA of the CDR3: TGTGCCACCACAGGCCCTAGCGCCAGGTACAATGAGCAGTTCTTC.

The chain links TRBV2 to TRBJ1-6; no clear D gene. The germline V and J ends were trimmed by 5 bases and 7 bases, with 9 bases remaining between them. The CDR3 has 13 amino acids. The germline gives CDR1 SNHLY, CDR2 FYNNEI. The CDR3 region has the DNA TGTGCCAGCAGTCCTCTCGGGAATTCACCCCTCCACTTT. Its protein product is CASSPLGNSPLHF. The full variable domain, completed using reference TRBV2 and TRBJ1-6, is EPEVTQTPSHQVTQMGQEVILRCVPISNHLYFYWYRQILGQKVEFLVSFYNNEISEKSEIFDDQFSVERPDGSNFTLKIRSTKLEDSAMYFCASSPLGNSPLHFGNGTRLTVT.

J is TRBJ1-4 and V is TRBV15; possible D gene TRBD1, 5 bases. The V gene's germline CDR1 is LNHNV and CDR2 YYDKDF (reference sequence). The CDR3 runs to 15 residues. Trimming removed 3 bases at V and 8 bases at J, with 16 bases between. CDR3: CATSSPGREEEKLFF. The CDR3 nucleotides are TGTGCCACCAGCAGCCCGGGACGTGAAGAGGAAAAACTGTTTTTT.

This rearrangement joins TRBV28 to TRBJ2-2, with D unresolved. Looked up from germline, CDR1 is MDHEN and CDR2 is SYDVKM. The V end was cut by 3 bases, the J end by 6 bases, with 11 bases between. The length of the CDR3 is 14 residues. CDR3 loop: CASSFTMQSGELFF. The CDR3 DNA sequence: TGTGCCAGCAGTTTCACGATGCAGTCCGGGGAGCTGTTTTTT.

This clone was seen more than once but under ten times. The CDR3 is CASSPRVAKNIQYF. CDR3 coding DNA: TGTGCCAGCAGCCCCAGGGTAGCCAAAAACATTCAGTACTTC. V gene TRBV13 combines with J gene TRBJ2-4, with D possibly being TRBD1 (5 bases). Germline CDR1 is PRHDT and CDR2 is FYEKMQ (reference sequence). This CDR3 has 14 amino acids. Trimming removed 5 bases at V and 0 bases at J, with 8 bases between. The full variable domain, its missing parts supplied by reference TRBV13 and TRBJ2-4, is AAGVIQSPRHLIKEKRETATLKCYPIPRHDTVYWYQQGPGQDPQFLISFYEKMQSDKGSIPDRFSAQQFSDYHSELNMSSLELGDSALYFCASSPRVAKNIQYFGAGTRLSVL.

This sequence joins TRBV5-1 and TRBJ1-2; TRBD1 matches 7 bases. Germline V lookup: CDR1 SGHRS, CDR2 YFSETQ. The CDR3 has 13 amino acids. The ends lost 3 bases at V and 8 bases at J; junction bases unmatched: 7. The CDR3 reads CASSSRQGGGYTF. CDR3 sequence (DNA): TGCGCCAGCAGCTCGCGACAGGGAGGCGGCTACACCTTC. Looking up the rest from reference TRBV5-1 and TRBJ1-2 gives the full variable domain: KAGVTQTPRYLIKTRGQQVTLSCSPISGHRSVSWYQQTPGQGLQFLFEYFSETQRNKGNFPGRFSGRQFSNSRSEMNVSTLELGDSALYLCASSSRQGGGYTFGSGTRLTVV.

The chain is built from TRBV5-1 and TRBJ2-1; D not resolved. Germline assignment: CDR1 SGHRS and CDR2 YFSETQ. The CDR3 covers 14 residues. Trimming left V 6 bases short and J 2 bases short, with 12 bases between. The CDR3 reads CASTLADTYNEQFF. DNA for the CDR3: TGCGCCAGCACTCTGGCTGATACCTACAATGAGCAGTTCTTC.

Written as DNA, the CDR3 is TGTGCCAGCAGGACGGCCATGAACTCCCGAAACACCATATATTTT. Amino acid sequence: CASRTAMNSRNTIYF. The chain combines TRBV2 with TRBJ1-3; no definite D call. Trimming left V 6 bases short and J 5 bases short, with 17 bases between. Germline assignment: CDR1 SNHLY and CDR2 FYNNEI. There are 15 residues in the CDR3.